The following is a T cell receptor beta chain sequence with its context. The CDR3 extends over 16 amino acids. Germline lookup yields CDR1 MRHNA and CDR2 SNTAGT. This specimen belongs to a study of CXCR3-negative and CXCR3-positive naive CD8 T cells. UMI-labeled 5' RACE TRB cDNA libraries were prepared from the cells. TCRdb reprocessed the 5' RACE reads and keeps a single row for each CDR3 protein, giving no DNA. The specimen's table records around 34,000 distinct CDR3 sequences. Sequencing was done on a sample of memory CD8+ T cells from blood. The source of this sequence is a human donor in good health. Some clones in this sample may be carry-over from other donors' samples. The chain uses TRBV6-4 and TRBJ2-3; there is no DNA to check the TCRdb D call of TRBD2. CDR3 sequence: CASSDSSGGAVDTQYF.